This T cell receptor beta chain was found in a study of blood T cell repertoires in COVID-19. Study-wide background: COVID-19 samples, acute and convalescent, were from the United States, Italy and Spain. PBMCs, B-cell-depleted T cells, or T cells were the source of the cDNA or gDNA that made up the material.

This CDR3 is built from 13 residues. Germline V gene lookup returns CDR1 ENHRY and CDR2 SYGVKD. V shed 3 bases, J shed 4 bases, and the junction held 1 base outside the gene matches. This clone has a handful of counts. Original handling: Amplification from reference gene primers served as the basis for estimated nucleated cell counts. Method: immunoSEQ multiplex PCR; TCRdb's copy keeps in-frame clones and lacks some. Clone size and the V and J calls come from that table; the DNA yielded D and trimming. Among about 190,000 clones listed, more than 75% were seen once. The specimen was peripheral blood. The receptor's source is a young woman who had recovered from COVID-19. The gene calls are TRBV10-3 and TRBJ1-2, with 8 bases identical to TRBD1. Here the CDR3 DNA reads TGTGCCATCAGTGAAGGACAGGGCTATGGCTACACCTTC. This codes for CAISEGQGYGYTF.